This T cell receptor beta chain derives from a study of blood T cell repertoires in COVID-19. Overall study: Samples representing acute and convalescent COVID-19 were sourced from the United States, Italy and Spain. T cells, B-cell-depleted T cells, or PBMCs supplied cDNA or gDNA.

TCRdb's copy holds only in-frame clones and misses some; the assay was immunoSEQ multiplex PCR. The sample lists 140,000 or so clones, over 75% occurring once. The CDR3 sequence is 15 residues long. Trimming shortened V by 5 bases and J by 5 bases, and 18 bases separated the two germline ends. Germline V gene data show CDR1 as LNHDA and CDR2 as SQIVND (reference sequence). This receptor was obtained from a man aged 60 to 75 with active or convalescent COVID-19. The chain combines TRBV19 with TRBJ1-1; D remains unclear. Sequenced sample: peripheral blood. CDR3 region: CASSRNLWSETEAFF. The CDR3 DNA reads TGTGCCAGTAGTCGCAATTTGTGGAGTGAGACTGAAGCTTTCTTT.